One and the same sample provided the 4 T cell receptor beta chains below, sequenced in a study of early T cells in non-severe SARS-CoV-2 infection. Each CDR3 protein gets one entry after TCRdb re-called the 5' RACE reads with MiXCR. The sample contains about 68,000 distinct CDR3 sequences, 9.5% to 15% of which appear only once. The sequencing sample was made of whole blood. The receptor source for this set is an adult who was a healthcare worker with PCR-confirmed SARS-CoV-2 infection or an uninfected control (not recorded which).

This clonotype was picked up a small number of times. The rearrangement joins TRBV19 to TRBJ2-1; unclear D gene. The germline V gene encodes CDR1 LNHDA and CDR2 SQIVND (reference sequence). The CDR3 is 14 amino acids. V was shortened by 0 bases and J by 5 bases, with 8 bases between the two germline ends. The CDR3 DNA follows: TGTGCCAGTAGTATAGAACAGCCGCACAATGAGCAGTTCTTC. Amino acid sequence: CASSIEQPHNEQFF.

A few counts support this clonotype. The V gene is TRBV6-1, the J gene TRBJ1-5, with a tentative D call TRBD1 (6 bases). V lost 2 bases and J lost 7, with 12 bases in between. CDR1 MNHNS and CDR2 SASEGT come from the germline V gene. The CDR3 runs 14 residues. The CDR3 bases are TGTGCCAGCAGTGAACGTTGGGGGGCCCAGCCCCAGCATTTT. Encoded protein: CASSERWGAQPQHF.

This clonotype was counted at least ten times. The rearrangement joins TRBV6-2 or TRBV6-3 to TRBJ1-1, with D perhaps TRBD1 (5 bases). The V gene's germline CDR1 is MNHEY and CDR2 SVGEGT. This CDR3 region has 18 residues. V was pared by 2 bases and J by 11 bases, with 30 bases between. CDR3 sequence reads: CASSYLWEVNLRRGGAFF. The CDR3 nucleotides are TGTGCCAGCAGTTACCTTTGGGAGGTTAATCTCCGGCGGGGCGGCGCTTTCTTT.

The chain is built from TRBV11-2 and TRBJ2-1, with TRBD2 matching over 12 bases. The CDR3 length is 16 residues. The V gene's germline CDR1 is SGHAT and CDR2 FQNNGV. J was trimmed by 7 bases and V by 2 bases; bases with no gene match: 6. CDR3 nucleotides: TGTGCCAGCAGCTTACTAGCGGGGGGGCAGATTAATGAGCAGTTCTTC. Protein: CASSLLAGGQINEQFF.